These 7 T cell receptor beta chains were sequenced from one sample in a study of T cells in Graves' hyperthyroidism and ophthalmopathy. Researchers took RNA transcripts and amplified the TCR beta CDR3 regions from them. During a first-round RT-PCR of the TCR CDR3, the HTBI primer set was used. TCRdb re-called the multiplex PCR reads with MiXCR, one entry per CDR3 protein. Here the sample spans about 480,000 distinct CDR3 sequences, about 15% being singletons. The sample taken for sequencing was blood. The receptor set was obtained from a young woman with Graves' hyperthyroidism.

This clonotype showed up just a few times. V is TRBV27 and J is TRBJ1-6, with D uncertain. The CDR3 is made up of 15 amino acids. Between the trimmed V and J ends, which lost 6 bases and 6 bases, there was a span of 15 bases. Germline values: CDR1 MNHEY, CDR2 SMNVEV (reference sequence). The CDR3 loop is CASSPKGHSNSPLHF. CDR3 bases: TGTGCCAGCAGCCCTAAGGGCCACTCTAATTCACCCCTCCACTTT.

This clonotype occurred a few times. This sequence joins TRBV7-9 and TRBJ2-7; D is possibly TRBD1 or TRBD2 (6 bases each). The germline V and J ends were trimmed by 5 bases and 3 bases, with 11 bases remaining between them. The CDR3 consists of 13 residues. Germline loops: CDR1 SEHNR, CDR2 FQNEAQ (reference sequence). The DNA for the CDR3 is TGTGCCAGCAGCCCGAGGGGGGACTACGAGCAGTACGTC. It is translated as CASSPRGDYEQYV.

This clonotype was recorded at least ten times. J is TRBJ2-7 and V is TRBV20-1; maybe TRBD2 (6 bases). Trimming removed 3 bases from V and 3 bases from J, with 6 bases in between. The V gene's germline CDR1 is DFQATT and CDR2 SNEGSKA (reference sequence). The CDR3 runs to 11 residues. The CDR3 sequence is CSASGSYEQYF. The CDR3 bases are TGCAGTGCTAGCGGGAGCTACGAGCAGTACTTC.

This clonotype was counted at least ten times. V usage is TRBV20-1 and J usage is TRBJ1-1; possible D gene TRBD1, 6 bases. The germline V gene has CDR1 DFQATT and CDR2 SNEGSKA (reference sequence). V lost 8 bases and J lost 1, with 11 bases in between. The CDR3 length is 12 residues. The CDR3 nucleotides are TGCAGTAACCTGGGACAGAACACTGAAGCTTTCTTT. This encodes CSNLGQNTEAFF.

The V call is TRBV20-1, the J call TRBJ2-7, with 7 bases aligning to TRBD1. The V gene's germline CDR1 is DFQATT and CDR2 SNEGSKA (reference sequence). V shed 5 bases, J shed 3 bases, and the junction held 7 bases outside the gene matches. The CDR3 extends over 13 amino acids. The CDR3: CSAGQVNYYEQYF. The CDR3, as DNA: TGCAGTGCTGGACAGGTGAATTACTACGAGCAGTACTTC.

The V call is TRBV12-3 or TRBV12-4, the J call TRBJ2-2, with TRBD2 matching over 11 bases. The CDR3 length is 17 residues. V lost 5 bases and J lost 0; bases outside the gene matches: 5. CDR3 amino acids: CASSPRLAGSNTGELFF. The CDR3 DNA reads TGTGCCAGCAGTCCGCGACTAGCGGGATCGAACACCGGGGAGCTGTTTTTT.

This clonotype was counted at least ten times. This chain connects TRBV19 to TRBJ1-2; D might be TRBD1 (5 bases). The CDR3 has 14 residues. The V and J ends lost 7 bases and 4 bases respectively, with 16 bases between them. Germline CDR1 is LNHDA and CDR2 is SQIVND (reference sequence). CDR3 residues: CASIMGPPRYGYTF. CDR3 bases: TGTGCCAGTATTATGGGGCCCCCTCGCTATGGCTACACCTTC.